Shown below are 29 T cell receptor beta chains from a single sample sequenced in a study of CD8+ T cells in alopecia areata. RNA extraction and reverse transcription yielded cDNA as sequencing template. The table came from immunoSEQ multiplex PCR; TCRdb's copy has only in-frame clones and leaves some out. Altogether roughly 150,000 clones are present, around half being singletons, with the ten largest covering about a sixth. Treatment given: oral pan-JAK inhibitor, 5-10 mg twice daily. Sequencing was performed on CD8+ T cells sorted from blood, taken at week 4, from a patient treated with tofacitinib. Receptor source: a human donor with alopecia areata.

To note about this clone: The junction departs from the called germline gene at one end, perhaps through a read error. V is TRBV27 and J is TRBJ2-7; a possible D gene is TRBD2 (7 bases). Germline V gene data show CDR1 as MNHEY and CDR2 as SMNVEV (reference sequence). This CDR3 has 13 residues. CDR3 sequence (DNA): TGTGCCAGCAGCCAAACCCACGAGGGGGGGTTGGCTTTT. Translated, it gives CASSQTHEGGLAF.

This CDR3 is CASSLGRGLTEAFF. The CDR3 DNA follows: TGTGCCAGCAGCTTAGGCAGGGGCTTAACTGAAGCTTTCTTT. This chain links TRBV13 with TRBJ1-1; TRBD1 might be the D (6 bases). In germline, CDR1 is PRHDT, CDR2 FYEKMQ (reference sequence). V shed 0 bases and J shed 5 bases, with 10 bases lying between them. The CDR3 runs 14 residues.

The chain combines TRBV19 with TRBJ2-7; TRBD1 matches at 7 bases. Trimming cost V 9 bases and J 3 bases; bases outside gene matches: 2. This CDR3 comprises 11 residues. Looked up from germline, CDR1 is LNHDA and CDR2 is SQIVND (reference sequence). CDR3 bases: TGTGCCAGCACAGGGGACTACGAGCAGTACTTC. This sequence encodes CASTGDYEQYF.

Only a few counts were recorded for this clone. The genes are TRBV29-1 and TRBJ2-7; 9 nucleotides match TRBD1. Per germline, CDR1 SQVTM and CDR2 ANQGSEA. Trimming cost V 3 bases and J 4 bases; bases outside gene matches: 7. The CDR3 loop spans 14 amino acids. The CDR3 region has the DNA TGCAGCGTTGAGGATGAGACAGGGGGTTACGAGCAGTACTTC. It codes for CSVEDETGGYEQYF.

The chain employs TRBV7-9 and TRBJ2-1; a possible D gene is TRBD1 (6 bases). Germline V lookup: CDR1 SEHNR, CDR2 FQNEAQ (reference sequence). Trimming pared 7 bases from V and 9 bases from J, leaving 13 bases between. The CDR3 loop spans 12 amino acids. The CDR3 DNA reads as TGTGCCAGCACCCAGACAGGAGGTGAGCAGTTCTTC. It yields the protein CASTQTGGEQFF.

This chain links TRBV4-3 with TRBJ1-3, with D uncertain. This CDR3 spans 15 amino acids. The V and J ends lost 0 bases and 0 bases respectively, with 6 bases between them. Germline V gene sequence: CDR1 LGHNA, CDR2 YSLEER. The CDR3 DNA reads as TGCGCCAGCAGCCAAGAGAACTTCTCTGGAAACACCATATATTTT. This codes for CASSQENFSGNTIYF.

This rearrangement joins TRBV11-1 to TRBJ2-5; D call uncertain. This CDR3 region has 11 residues. Germline assignment: CDR1 SGHAT and CDR2 FQDESV (reference sequence). The V and J ends lost 4 bases and 3 bases respectively, with 3 bases between them. The CDR3, as DNA: TGTGCCAGCAGCTCCGAAGAGACCCAGTACTTC. Translated, it gives CASSSEETQYF.

This clone came up a few times. J is TRBJ2-5 and V is TRBV15, with 8 bases identical to TRBD1. Germline V gives CDR1 LNHNV, CDR2 YYDKDF (reference sequence). The V gene end was trimmed by 3 bases and the J gene end by 5 bases; junction bases not matched to a gene: 8. This CDR3 has 15 amino acids. Here the CDR3 reads CATSSPDRVGETQYF. CDR3 coding DNA: TGTGCCACCAGCAGTCCGGACAGGGTGGGGGAGACCCAGTACTTC.

The chain is built from TRBV6-5 and TRBJ2-3; 10 bases fit TRBD2. Germline V CDR1 and CDR2: MNHEY, SVGAGI. After removal of 5 bases from V and 2 bases from J, the junction contained 4 bases not matched to a gene. The CDR3 contains 15 residues. The CDR3 DNA sequence: TGTGCCAGCAGTAACCTAGCGGGGGTCACAGATACGCAGTATTTT. It specifies CASSNLAGVTDTQYF.

The chain is built from TRBV6-1 and TRBJ1-5; D not certain. This CDR3 is 14 amino acids long. Germline assignment: CDR1 MNHNS and CDR2 SASEGT. V dropped 4 bases and J dropped 3 bases, with 10 bases sitting between them. CDR3 DNA: TGTGCCAGCAGTGTTGAGGTAGACAATCAGCCCCAGCATTTT. It translates to CASSVEVDNQPQHF.

This sequence joins TRBV4-1 and TRBJ2-7; either TRBD1 or TRBD2 may fit D (6 bases each). The CDR3 is 15 amino acids. The V gene's germline CDR1 is MGHRA and CDR2 YSYEKL. Trimming shortened V by 0 bases and J by 6 bases, and 15 bases separated the two germline ends. CDR3 nucleotides: TGCGCCAGCAGCCAAGATCGGGGCAGGGGAGGCGAGCAGTACTTC. Encoded protein: CASSQDRGRGGEQYF.

This clone has just a few counts. V gene TRBV9 combines with J gene TRBJ2-1; 10 nucleotides match TRBD2. CDR1 is SGDLS and CDR2 is YYNGEE in the germline V gene. The V segment lost 4 bases and the J segment 7 bases; nucleotides outside the gene matches: 8. This CDR3 has 15 amino acids. In DNA, the CDR3 is TGTGCCAGCAGCTCGGGACTAGCGTTGGGGAATGAGCAGTTCTTC. It encodes CASSSGLALGNEQFF. Full variable domain (missing parts from reference TRBV9 and TRBJ2-1): DSGVTQTPKHLITATGQRVTLRCSPRSGDLSVYWYQQSLDQGLQFLIQYYNGEERAKGNILERFSAQQFPDLHSELNLSSLELGDSALYFCASSSGLALGNEQFFGPGTRLTVL.

This clone was seen ten or more times. This rearrangement joins TRBV6-1 to TRBJ2-3; 9 bases are shared with TRBD1. The CDR3 extends over 15 amino acids. Looked up from germline, CDR1 is MNHNS and CDR2 is SASEGT. With 1 base clipped from V and 1 base from J, the junction kept 0 bases outside the gene matches. The chain's CDR3 is CASSEGTGGTDTQYF. DNA for the CDR3: TGTGCCAGCAGTGAAGGGACAGGGGGCACAGATACGCAGTATTTT.

The rearrangement links TRBV7-2 to TRBJ2-5; 12 bases map to TRBD2. CDR3 size: 15 residues. Trimming removed 5 bases from V and 4 bases from J; junction bases left unmatched: 5. Germline V gene sequence: CDR1 SGHTA, CDR2 FQGNSA. This chain's CDR3 is CASSATSGGLETQYF. In DNA, the CDR3 is TGTGCCAGCAGCGCTACTAGCGGGGGGCTAGAGACCCAGTACTTC.

This chain joins TRBV11-2 and TRBJ2-2; perhaps TRBD1 as D (6 bases). V shed 6 bases and J shed 1 base, with 12 bases lying between them. The CDR3 has 15 amino acids. The germline CDR1 and CDR2 sequences are SGHAT and FQNNGV. CDR3 residues: CASSRTVMNTGELFF. Written as DNA, the CDR3 is TGTGCCAGCAGTCGGACAGTGATGAACACCGGGGAGCTGTTTTTT.

This rearrangement joins TRBV7-9 to TRBJ2-5; D is possibly TRBD1 or TRBD2 (5 bases each). Trimming shortened V by 7 bases and J by 5 bases, and 17 bases separated the two germline ends. CDR3 size: 14 residues. CDR1 SEHNR and CDR2 FQNEAQ come from the germline V gene (reference sequence). CDR3 sequence reads: CASTLGGDLETQYF. The CDR3 region has the DNA TGTGCCAGCACCCTTGGTGGGGACCTGGAGACCCAGTACTTC.

V gene TRBV27 combines with J gene TRBJ2-3; no clear D. V lost 5 bases and J lost 0, with 9 bases in between. The V gene's germline CDR1 is MNHEY and CDR2 SMNVEV (reference sequence). The CDR3 has 14 amino acids. The CDR3 DNA reads TGTGCCAGCAGTCTGACGACTAGCACAGATACGCAGTATTTT. Protein product: CASSLTTSTDTQYF.

This clone was counted a few times. The chain recombines TRBV5-1 with TRBJ1-1, with 8 bases identical to TRBD1. The CDR3 covers 13 residues. CDR1 SGHRS and CDR2 YFSETQ come from the germline V gene. V gave up 3 bases and J gave up 3 bases; unmatched junction bases: 1. CDR3: CASSSDRDTEAFF. The CDR3 DNA reads as TGCGCCAGCAGCTCGGACAGGGACACTGAAGCTTTCTTT.

The chain couples TRBV30 to TRBJ1-5, with D tentatively TRBD1 (6 bases). In germline, CDR1 is GTSNPN, CDR2 SVGIG (reference sequence). The ends were cut back, 2 bases at V and 0 bases at J, with 11 bases in the middle. The CDR3 is 15 amino acids. The CDR3 sequence: CAWSRDTDSNQPQHF. The CDR3 region has the DNA TGTGCCTGGAGTCGGGACACCGATAGCAATCAGCCCCAGCATTTT.

This sequence joins TRBV7-3 and TRBJ2-2; either TRBD1 or TRBD2 may fit D (5 bases each). Trimming took 2 bases from V and 4 from J, leaving 14 bases between them. The CDR3 covers 16 residues. Germline lookup yields CDR1 SGHTA and CDR2 FQGTGA. This CDR3 is CASSLDGRDLTGELFF. Written as DNA, the CDR3 is TGTGCCAGCAGCTTAGATGGCCGGGACCTCACCGGGGAGCTGTTTTTT.

This chain links TRBV5-6 with TRBJ2-7; 7 nucleotides line up with TRBD2. Germline V lookup: CDR1 SGHDT, CDR2 YYEEEE. With V trimmed by 2 bases and J by 2 bases, 4 bases remained unmatched. The CDR3 is made up of 14 amino acids. The CDR3 DNA follows: TGTGCCAGCAGCTTACTAGCGCGCCCCTACGAGCAGTACTTC. Its protein is CASSLLARPYEQYF.

This sequence joins TRBV9 and TRBJ2-3; 7 bases fit TRBD2. CDR1 SGDLS and CDR2 YYNGEE come from the germline V gene. After removal of 0 bases from V and 5 bases from J, the junction contained 6 bases not matched to a gene. CDR3 length equals 15 residues. The CDR3 reads CASSVGLAVIDTQYF. CDR3 nucleotide sequence: TGTGCCAGCAGCGTAGGGCTAGCGGTGATAGATACGCAGTATTTT.

V is TRBV6-5 and J is TRBJ1-2, with unresolved D. The germline CDR1 and CDR2 sequences are MNHEY and SVGAGI. With 2 bases removed from V and 3 bases from J, the gap between germline ends came to 7 bases. CDR3 length: 13 residues. The DNA of the CDR3 is TGTGCCAGCAGTTACGGTGCTTACTATGGCTACACCTTC. Its translation is CASSYGAYYGYTF.

The chain recombines TRBV7-9 with TRBJ1-1; 8 bases map to TRBD1. Germline V lookup: CDR1 SEHNR, CDR2 FQNEAQ (reference sequence). The V and J ends lost 4 bases and 5 bases, in that order; junction bases with no gene match: 12. CDR3 size: 16 residues. The CDR3 DNA sequence: TGTGCCAGCAGCTCAATCCCGGGACAGGCGGGAACTGAAGCTTTCTTT. Its translation is CASSSIPGQAGTEAFF.

This clone was detected only a few times. The chain combines TRBV4-2 with TRBJ1-1; D not resolved. With 4 bases removed from V and 0 bases from J, the gap between germline ends came to 12 bases. Germline V gene sequence: CDR1 LGHNA, CDR2 YNFKEQ. This CDR3 contains 15 residues. CDR3 sequence reads: CASSPIIGVNTEAFF. CDR3 nucleotide sequence: TGTGCCAGCAGCCCGATCATAGGTGTGAACACTGAAGCTTTCTTT.

This clone came up a few times. This sequence joins TRBV7-6 and TRBJ2-7, with D perhaps being TRBD1 or TRBD2 (6 bases each). V was trimmed by 5 bases and J by 5 bases, leaving 13 bases between them. The CDR3 loop spans 13 amino acids. In germline, CDR1 is SGHVS, CDR2 FNYEAQ. The CDR3 loop is CASSPLGGHEQYF. The DNA of the CDR3 is TGTGCCAGCAGCCCCCTGGGGGGCCACGAGCAGTACTTC.

CDR3 sequence: CASSPRGSTNEKLFF. The CDR3 DNA is TGTGCCAGCAGTCCGCGCGGATCAACTAATGAAAAACTGTTTTTT. J is TRBJ1-4 and V is TRBV27; D remains unclear. The CDR3 consists of 15 residues. Between the trimmed V and J ends, which lost 5 bases and 0 bases, there was a span of 10 bases. Germline CDR1 and CDR2: MNHEY and SMNVEV (reference sequence).

This chain joins TRBV14 and TRBJ1-2, with 8 bases lining up with TRBD1. The CDR3 sequence is 14 residues long. The V gene end was trimmed by 0 bases and the J gene end by 5 bases; junction bases not matched to a gene: 2. The germline V gene encodes CDR1 SGHDN and CDR2 FVKESK. This CDR3 reads CASSQEQGGYGYTF. CDR3 DNA: TGTGCCAGCAGCCAAGAACAGGGGGGATATGGCTACACCTTC. Using reference TRBV14 and TRBJ1-2 for the parts outside the CDR3, the full variable domain is EAGVTQFPSHSVIEKGQTVTLRCDPISGHDNLYWYRRVMGKEIKFLLHFVKESKQDESGMPNNRFLAERTGGTYSTLKVQPAELEDSGVYFCASSQEQGGYGYTFGSGTRLTVV.

The V and J genes are TRBV13 and TRBJ2-1; 12 positions agree with TRBD2. Per the germline V gene, CDR1 is PRHDT and CDR2 is FYEKMQ (reference sequence). J was trimmed by 10 bases and V by 7 bases; bases with no gene match: 14. The CDR3 runs 16 residues. CDR3 sequence reads: CASTEGLAGTPQEQFF. The CDR3 DNA is TGTGCCAGCACCGAGGGACTAGCGGGCACCCCACAGGAGCAGTTCTTC.